This T cell receptor beta chain was identified in a study of cytomegalovirus exposure and HLA in healthy donors listed by TCRdb under 2017. Regarding the complete study: An earlier analysis of 587 of the donors reported approximately 280 Gb of sequence data and 100 million to 120 million unique TCR beta sequences obtained from roughly 180 million T cells. Typing coverage differed by locus: A, B, C, DRB1 and DQB1 were typed in about 629-640 donors, DQA1 in approximately 520, DPA1 in 606, and DPB1 in just under 490. All discovery cohort repertoires had been generated on a single sequencing platform. Donor age, sex, ethnicity and CMV serostatus were compiled together with the repertoire data. Roughly 300 gigabases of sequencing data and tens of millions of unique TCR sequences were included in an early release covering 550 to 800 HLA-typed donors. Because of strong linkage in the cohort, a handful of DR-DQ haplotypes were treated as single units for association and clustering. The genetic ancestry cluster associated with self-reported Caucasian donors included 65% to 90% of the roughly 400 genotyped donors. In a later genetic analysis, genome-wide SNP genotypes for about three fifths of the 666 donors were used, and that subset was treated as a discovery cohort. Across about 380 genotyped donors of the cohort, an average of roughly 230,000 unique TCR beta nucleotide sequences per donor were sequenced, and approximately 17% of those sequences were non-productive. A later analysis re-examined previously published TCR beta repertoires from about 700 donors and added high-resolution HLA genotyping to investigate patterns of TCR occurrence. An earlier analysis of about 600 of the donors used high-throughput TCR beta sequencing to judge whether each TCR beta V gene segment behaved as functional or pseudogenic. The T cell repertoires of under 700 subjects were profiled by immunosequencing and related to cytomegalovirus serostatus. A separate validation cohort of over a hundred different subjects was used in addition to the approximately 700-subject first cohort. High-throughput TCR immunosequencing, statistical association of individual TCRs with disease status, and machine learning were combined to predict cytomegalovirus infection status. In the later analysis, no new phenotypic data were used to find candidate immune exposures; instead, reliance was placed on TCR beta sequences and their occurrence across donors. The aim of the study was to test whether cataloging public T cell receptors could identify signatures of past pathogen exposure. HLA typing included class I and class II loci at four-digit resolution.

To note about this clone: What antigen it recognizes has not been identified. Base-call qualities are not available, and no considerably larger clone is one nucleotide away.

Library method: the immunoSEQ multiplex PCR assay. For the multiplex PCR, a mixture combining 60 forward primers for TCR Vbeta segments and 13 reverse primers for TCR Jbeta segments was used. The CDR3 region of rearranged TCR beta genes was amplified from genomic DNA with a multiplex PCR assay. Amplified TCR beta libraries were sequenced as 87-base-pair reads on the Illumina HiSeq System. On the study's bioinformatics: In a later analysis, tens of millions of unique TCR beta chains were counted across the approximately 640 repertoires, and roughly 11 million of these chains were shared by at least two donors. Raw reads were error-corrected and collapsed into unique sequences by a nearest-neighbor algorithm in which closely related sequences were merged to remove PCR and sequencing errors. CDR3 sequences were aligned to IMGT reference sequences to assign V, D and J gene segments. Each retained sequence needed at least a six-nucleotide match to both a V gene segment and a J gene segment. A rearrangement counted as productive if the CDR3 had no stop codons and remained in frame with V and J, and every other rearrangement counted as non-productive. CDR3 was defined by IMGT convention, running from the second conserved V-encoded cysteine to the conserved J-encoded phenylalanine. Sequences without an unambiguous match to a single V gene segment were excluded from the earlier analysis of 500 to 700 of the donors. An earlier analysis of around 600 of the donors classified V segments as functional when productive rearrangements were above 56.7% and as segregating when the standard deviation between donors was above 5%. A statistical classification framework was developed to diagnose cytomegalovirus status using the catalog of TCR beta chain sequences. In a later analysis, V and J genes were assigned by comparing TCR nucleotide sequences against IMGT/GENE-DB human TR gene sequences. In a later analysis, CDR3 sequences and most-parsimonious VDJ recombination scenarios were assigned using the TCRdist pipeline. In a later analysis, each TCR beta chain was defined by its CDR3 amino acid sequence together with its V-gene family, and reads without a unique V-gene family were excluded. As a way to deal with suspected cross-contamination and a sequencing artifact, a later analysis dropped hundreds of nucleotide sequences that were highly shared and had low generation probability. In a later analysis, a clonal expansion index was calculated for each public chain from normalized within-repertoire ranks of inferred template counts. In a later analysis, generation probabilities were computed using a VDJ recombination model fitted to out-of-frame rearrangements, and the results were checked against IGoR. In a later analysis, hypergeometric tests were used to score TCR-TCR, TCR-HLA and TCR-CMV co-occurrence, with a repertoire-size bias correction applied to TCR pairs. A later analysis estimated false discovery rates by permuting HLA or CMV assignments 20 times. In a later analysis, co-occurring TCRs were grouped using DBSCAN, with TCRdist sequence similarity added in when clustering inside HLA-allele-positive subsets. For co-occurrence clustering, repertoires with fewer than 30,000 or more than 120,000 public chains were excluded, along with roughly five repertoires with anomalous nucleotide sharing. TCRdb obtained this table from immuneACCESS and retained in-frame rearrangements with V and J assigned. These tables miss some clones; where compared with another copy, unresolved V genes account for less than half of the shortfall, and the remainder is unexplained. The V and J calls and clone size come from that table; D and trimming were worked out from the DNA. The sample profile shows about 170,000 clones; 77% of them were found once. The ten biggest clones cover about 3.1% of the sample.

In total, approximately 690 healthy bone marrow donors made up the cohort. All cohort members were sampled while nominally healthy, although unrecorded immune exposures were likely present. The donor tested CMV seronegative and was one of the 352 seronegative cohort members. A peripheral blood sample was collected from each donor, and TCR beta sequencing was performed on peripheral blood mononuclear cells. The Qiagen DNeasy Blood Extraction Kit was used to extract genomic DNA from the blood cell samples. V and J lose 1 base and 3 bases, and a span of 9 bases separates them. The CDR3 numbers 15 residues from cysteine through phenylalanine. The retained sequence is limited to the CDR3, 45 bases, with the frame set at the first base. CDR1 and CDR2, looked up from the germline V gene (reference sequence), are SGHAT and FQDESV. What the research found in general, with its limitations: When HLA alleles, especially DR and DQ, strongly co-occurred, TCR associations were difficult to assign to individual alleles. In both the original and validation cohorts, the classifier was reported to diagnose cytomegalovirus status with high specificity and sensitivity. The cohort was sequenced for TCR beta chains only, and without alpha or paired-chain data the features that could be detected were limited. Most TCR sequences were observed very rarely across donors, whereas some public TCRs were present in many individuals. In an earlier analysis of about 600 of the donors, most TCR beta V segments appeared in productive rearrangements about 90% or about 30% of the time, broadly matching IMGT annotations. According to a later analysis, TCR association rates differed among HLA loci, with DRB1 alleles showing the most associated TCRs and HLA-C alleles showing the fewest. Linkage disequilibrium might explain the correlated functional status among segregating V segments, but an unknown experimental factor could not be excluded. The sequencing pipeline was judged likely to have produced a cluster of highly shared sequence variants as a technical artifact. A total of fewer than 200 TCR beta chains were listed by the study as associated with cytomegalovirus. The authors suggested that the approach could potentially be generalized to other disease states and immunological phenotypes. Specific HLA alleles were associated with 15,000 to 20,000 TCR beta sequences at a false discovery rate of 0.05 in a later analysis. The earlier analysis of nearly 600 of the donors excluded around 17 rarely observed V segments, including chromosome 9 orphons, because counts were too low. In a later analysis, HLA-associated TCR beta chains were found to be more clonally expanded and to have lower generation probabilities than equally common non-associated chains. In a later analysis, several top co-occurrence clusters were reported to appear linked to parvovirus B19, influenza, CMV and Epstein-Barr virus. Because HLA typing was missing for some donors at each locus, association tests included only the typed subset. A few of the identified cytomegalovirus-associated TCR beta chains were confirmed in vitro to be specific for cytomegalovirus antigens. A further reported finding was that TCR beta sequences accurately predicted the HLA-A and HLA-B alleles for most subjects in the first cohort. Some IMGT-functional V segments, including TRBV6-2 and TRBV6-3, could not be distinguished by the 87-base-pair reads and were therefore excluded. A later genetic analysis associated a missense DCLRE1C variant with V-gene and J-gene trimming of TCR beta chains, and an independent cohort replicated the association. A later analysis found that most CMV-associated TCR beta chains appeared HLA-restricted, with HLA associations seemingly driven largely by CMV exposure. Immune exposure information for the cohort was limited to CMV serostatus. In a later genetic analysis, fewer N-insertions in productive TCRs were reported among donors in an Asian-associated ancestry cluster than the approximately 710-donor mean. Sequencing depth was assumed to be roughly uniform across donors in the presence/absence analyses, though that assumption may not hold.

The V gene is TRBV11-1 and the J gene is TRBJ2-2; the D gene cannot be named for sure. Specimen: PBMCs. The sequence was collected from a female donor in good health and CMV-seronegative. The bases read TGTGCCAGCAGCTTAGAAGGTGAGGACACCGGGGAGCTGTTTTTT. Its coded protein is CASSLEGEDTGELFF.